Shown below are 26 T cell receptor beta chains from a single sample sequenced in a study of T cells in Graves' hyperthyroidism and ophthalmopathy. RNA transcripts provided the source from which TCR beta CDR3 regions were amplified. First-round RT-PCR of the TCR CDR3 relied on the HTBI primer set. TCRdb ran MiXCR on the multiplex PCR reads and lists one entry per CDR3 protein. Among fewer than 350,000 distinct CDR3 sequences, around a fifth were seen once, and the ten largest hold under 45%. The sequenced sample consisted of blood. Receptors originate from a man between 45 and 60 years old with Graves' ophthalmopathy.

The J gene is TRBJ2-7, the V gene TRBV9; the match to TRBD1 covers 8 bases. The CDR3 totals 20 residues. Germline CDR1 and CDR2: SGDLS and YYNGEE. V lost 0 bases and J lost 4; bases outside the gene matches: 21. The CDR3 region is CASSVATIGQGSLRIYEQYF. In nucleotides, the CDR3 is TGTGCCAGCAGCGTAGCTACGATCGGACAGGGAAGCCTACGGATTTACGAGCAGTACTTC.

This clonotype was counted a few times. The chain carries TRBV6-2 or TRBV6-3 and TRBJ2-5, with D unresolved. V was clipped by 2 bases and J by 4 bases, with 11 bases between them. CDR3 length: 14 residues. The germline gives CDR1 MNHEY, CDR2 SVGEGT. The CDR3 sequence: CASSYPVWGETQYF. The CDR3 nucleotides are TGTGCCAGCAGTTACCCCGTTTGGGGAGAGACCCAGTACTTC.

This clonotype has at least ten counts. The V gene is TRBV7-2, the J gene TRBJ2-1; 7 bases are shared with TRBD2. J was trimmed by 8 bases and V by 2 bases; bases with no gene match: 6. The CDR3 is 14 residues long. Per the germline V gene, CDR1 is SGHTA and CDR2 is FQGNSA. This CDR3 reads CASSLRWGGDEQFF. In DNA form, the CDR3 reads TGTGCCAGCAGCTTAAGATGGGGGGGAGATGAGCAGTTCTTC.

The chain recombines TRBV7-9 with TRBJ2-7; the D gene is possibly TRBD1 (8 bases). There are 14 residues in the CDR3. Germline V gives CDR1 SEHNR, CDR2 FQNEAQ (reference sequence). V dropped 4 bases and J dropped 3 bases, with 13 bases sitting between them. CDR3: CASSSQGGFYEQYF. The CDR3 DNA reads TGTGCCAGCAGCTCACAGGGGGGGTTCTACGAGCAGTACTTC. The variable domain in full, completed from reference TRBV7-9 and TRBJ2-7, reads DTGVSQNPRHKITKRGQNVTFRCDPISEHNRLYWYRQTLGQGPEFLTYFQNEAQLEKSRLLSDRFSAERPKGSFSTLEIQRTEQGDSAMYLCASSSQGGFYEQYFGPGTRLTVT.

This clonotype was detected only a few times. This chain connects TRBV4-2 to TRBJ2-2; possibly TRBD1 or TRBD2 for D (5 bases each). The germline gives CDR1 LGHNA, CDR2 YNFKEQ. V was pared by 0 bases and J by 4 bases, with 9 bases between. The CDR3 length is 15 residues. CDR3 loop: CASSQEVGVTGELFF. CDR3 coding DNA: TGTGCCAGCAGCCAAGAGGTGGGGGTCACCGGGGAGCTGTTTTTT.

This clonotype was observed a handful of times. J is TRBJ2-1 and V is TRBV9; 8 bases are a match to TRBD2. Unmatched junction bases numbered 8, after V lost 1 base and J lost 8 bases. There are 15 residues in the CDR3. Per germline, CDR1 SGDLS and CDR2 YYNGEE. The CDR3 spells CASSVNGRGFDEQFF. For the CDR3, the DNA is TGTGCCAGCAGCGTAAACGGGAGGGGCTTCGATGAGCAGTTCTTC. The full variable domain, with the rest looked up from reference TRBV9 and TRBJ2-1, is DSGVTQTPKHLITATGQRVTLRCSPRSGDLSVYWYQQSLDQGLQFLIQYYNGEERAKGNILERFSAQQFPDLHSELNLSSLELGDSALYFCASSVNGRGFDEQFFGPGTRLTVL.

This clonotype turned up a few times. The gene calls are TRBV6-4 and TRBJ1-2; TRBD1 matches at 8 bases. V lost 6 bases, J lost 4 bases, and 13 bases stayed unmatched. Germline-derived CDR1 and CDR2 are MRHNA and SNTAGT. This CDR3 is built from 16 residues. CDR3 DNA: TGTGCCAGCAGCCCCCTGGGACAGGCGTCCTCCTATGGCTACACCTTC. Protein sequence: CASSPLGQASSYGYTF.

This chain uses TRBV29-1 with TRBJ2-5; possibly TRBD1 for D (6 bases). CDR1 is SQVTM and CDR2 is ANQGSEA in the germline V gene. This CDR3 has 12 residues. The germline V and J ends were trimmed by 4 bases and 4 bases, with 10 bases remaining between them. The DNA of the CDR3 is TGCAGCGTTGGTGGCAGGGGAGAGACCCAGTACTTC. This translates into CSVGGRGETQYF. The complete variable domain, with remaining parts taken from reference TRBV29-1 and TRBJ2-5, reads SAVISQKPSRDICQRGTSLTIQCQVDSQVTMMFWYRQQPGQSLTLIATANQGSEATYESGFVIDKFPISRPNLTFSTLTVSNMSPEDSSIYLCSVGGRGETQYFGPGTRLLVL.

This clonotype was seen ten or more times. The V gene is TRBV28, the J gene TRBJ2-2; the D is unclear. The V and J ends lost 7 bases and 1 base respectively, with 16 bases between them. The CDR3 runs to 16 residues. The germline V gene encodes CDR1 MDHEN and CDR2 SYDVKM. The CDR3: CASKGLRRMNTGELFF. The CDR3 coding sequence is TGTGCCAGCAAAGGGTTACGAAGGATGAACACCGGGGAGCTGTTTTTT.

This clonotype was counted many times. The chain joins TRBV2 to TRBJ2-3; D is possibly TRBD1 or TRBD2 (5 bases each). The CDR3 is made up of 12 amino acids. V was shortened by 8 bases and J by 6 bases, with 12 bases between the two germline ends. CDR1 is SNHLY and CDR2 is FYNNEI in the germline V gene. The CDR3, as DNA: TGTGCCAGCGGCCCGTGGGGGGATACGCAGTATTTT. Protein: CASGPWGDTQYF.

The chain has TRBV10-1 and TRBJ2-2; no firm D call. Germline V gene data show CDR1 as WNHNN and CDR2 as SYGVQD (reference sequence). The CDR3 extends over 13 amino acids. Trimming took off 2 bases at V and 6 bases at J, with 7 bases between the two ends. CDR3 sequence reads: CASSEDLAGELFF. DNA for the CDR3: TGCGCCAGCAGTGAGGACCTGGCCGGGGAGCTGTTTTTT.

The chain uses TRBV28 and TRBJ1-5; 12 nucleotides line up with TRBD1. J lost 7 bases, V lost 3 bases, and 7 bases had no gene match. Germline V gives CDR1 MDHEN, CDR2 SYDVKM. The CDR3 runs to 16 residues. The CDR3 DNA reads as TGTGCCAGCAGTTTGGCCGGGACAGGGGGCGGACAGCCCCAGCATTTT. The encoded protein is CASSLAGTGGGQPQHF.

The table lists this clonotype with a count of one. The V call is TRBV3-1, the J call TRBJ2-1, with no clear D. The CDR3 runs to 12 residues. CDR1 and CDR2 (germline): LGHDT, YNNKEL (reference sequence). The ends were cut back, 4 bases at V and 11 bases at J, with 12 bases in the middle. CDR3 DNA sequence: TGTGCCAGCAGCCCCACCCTGGGCCAGCAGTTCTTC. Amino acids: CASSPTLGQQFF.

This clonotype was seen a few times. This sequence joins TRBV6-5 and TRBJ2-1; tentative D call: TRBD2 (6 bases). The germline CDR1 and CDR2 sequences are MNHEY and SVGAGI. V gave up 0 bases and J gave up 0 bases, with 18 bases separating them. The CDR3 runs to 19 residues. Written as DNA, the CDR3 is TGTGCCAGCAGTTACTCGAGGGCTAGCGAGAGTCTCTCCTACAATGAGCAGTTCTTC. Its protein product is CASSYSRASESLSYNEQFF.

The table lists this clonotype with many counts. The chain couples TRBV20-1 to TRBJ2-5; D unresolved. The germline V and J ends were trimmed by 1 base and 4 bases, with 1 base remaining between them. Germline values: CDR1 DFQATT, CDR2 SNEGSKA (reference sequence). CDR3 size: 10 residues. This chain's CDR3 is CSARGETQYF. DNA for the CDR3: TGCAGTGCTAGAGGAGAGACCCAGTACTTC.

This clonotype was seen more than once but under ten times. The chain joins TRBV9 to TRBJ2-1; D may be TRBD1 (5 bases). The CDR3 is 14 amino acids. The V and J ends lost 0 bases and 6 bases respectively, with 10 bases between them. Germline V gene lookup returns CDR1 SGDLS and CDR2 YYNGEE. CDR3 nucleotide sequence: TGTGCCAGCAGCGTAGGAGTACAGGCCAATGAGCAGTTCTTC. It encodes CASSVGVQANEQFF.

This clonotype was seen only a few times. The DNA for the CDR3 is TGTGCCTGGAGTGTAGCGGGCCCTTACAATGAGCAGTTCTTC. Its translation: CAWSVAGPYNEQFF. The gene calls are TRBV30 and TRBJ2-1; tentative D call: TRBD2 (6 bases). The CDR3 runs 14 residues. Germline loops: CDR1 GTSNPN, CDR2 SVGIG (reference sequence). The ends were cut back, 0 bases at V and 4 bases at J, with 10 bases in the middle. The full variable domain, completed using reference TRBV30 and TRBJ2-1, is SQTIHQWPATLVQPVGSPLSLECTVEGTSNPNLYWYRQAAGRGLQLLFYSVGIGQISSEVPQNLSASRPQDRQFILSSKKLLLSDSGFYLCAWSVAGPYNEQFFGPGTRLTVL.

This clonotype was counted ten times or more. J is TRBJ1-2 and V is TRBV27; D is unclear. Per germline, CDR1 MNHEY and CDR2 SMNVEV (reference sequence). V lost 6 bases and J 7 bases, leaving 18 bases between the germline ends. The CDR3 has 14 amino acids. In DNA form, the CDR3 reads TGTGCCAGCAGACCACCCTTGAGTATGGGTGGCTACACCTTC. This sequence encodes CASRPPLSMGGYTF.

This clonotype was seen a few times. CDR3 nucleotide sequence: TGCAGTGCTAGATTTGGGGCTGGAGGAGAGACCCAGTACTTC. It encodes CSARFGAGGETQYF. This sequence joins TRBV20-1 and TRBJ2-5; D possibly matches TRBD1 or TRBD2 (5 bases each). Germline CDR1 is DFQATT and CDR2 is SNEGSKA (reference sequence). The CDR3 contains 14 residues. V lost 2 bases, J lost 4 bases, and 14 bases lay in between.

The chain couples TRBV20-1 to TRBJ1-6; 7 positions agree with TRBD1. CDR1 and CDR2 from the germline V gene are DFQATT and SNEGSKA (reference sequence). Germline trimming cut 5 bases from V and 6 bases from J; bases unmatched to any gene: 4. This CDR3 contains 13 residues. The CDR3 nucleotides read TGCAGTGCTCACAGGGGTAGTAATTCACCCCTCCACTTT. As protein: CSAHRGSNSPLHF.

The chain recombines TRBV7-8 with TRBJ1-4; 9 positions match TRBD1. Unmatched junction bases numbered 11, after V lost 5 bases and J lost 10 bases. CDR3 length: 15 amino acids. Germline lookup yields CDR1 SGHVS and CDR2 FQNEAQ. The CDR3 sequence: CASSLSGTGRGKLFF. As DNA, the CDR3 is TGTGCCAGCAGCCTATCCGGGACAGGGCGCGGAAAACTGTTTTTT.

There are many counts of this clonotype. V and J are TRBV12-3 or TRBV12-4 and TRBJ1-4; possible D gene TRBD1, 6 bases. Trimming took 6 bases from V and 7 from J, leaving 12 bases between them. The CDR3 consists of 13 residues. CDR3 DNA sequence: TGTGCCAGCAGAGGGCAGGGGTCTGAAAAACTGTTTTTT. It translates to CASRGQGSEKLFF.

This clonotype was counted only a few times. The genes are TRBV20-1 and TRBJ2-7; 14 bases fit TRBD2. This CDR3 contains 15 residues. The germline CDR1 and CDR2 sequences are DFQATT and SNEGSKA (reference sequence). J was trimmed by 2 bases and V by 6 bases; bases with no gene match: 6. In DNA form, the CDR3 reads TGCAGTGCCACGGGACTAGCGGGAGTCACCTACGAGCAGTACTTC. This translates into CSATGLAGVTYEQYF.

This clonotype was counted ten times or more. The chain combines TRBV20-1 with TRBJ2-7, with 8 bases aligning to TRBD2. Looked up from germline, CDR1 is DFQATT and CDR2 is SNEGSKA (reference sequence). J was trimmed by 0 bases and V by 6 bases; bases with no gene match: 7. The length of the CDR3 is 14 residues. CDR3 amino acids: CSAGPSGHSYEQYF. For the CDR3, the DNA is TGCAGTGCCGGACCTAGCGGGCACTCCTACGAGCAGTACTTC.

This clonotype has at least ten counts. This chain joins TRBV15 and TRBJ1-6; D is ambiguous. The CDR3 spans 12 residues. CDR1 LNHNV and CDR2 YYDKDF come from the germline V gene (reference sequence). V was shortened by 5 bases and J by 12 bases, with 11 bases between the two germline ends. The CDR3 DNA reads as TGTGCCACCAGCTCGGGAGGCGGACCCCTCCACTTT. This codes for CATSSGGGPLHF.

This clonotype was seen many times. V is TRBV6-1 and J is TRBJ1-1; a weak D match, TRBD1 (5 bases). CDR3 length: 13 amino acids. Germline CDR1 and CDR2: MNHNS and SASEGT. V lost 7 bases to trimming and J lost 4 bases, with 13 bases between them. CDR3 DNA: TGTGCCAGCATAGAAGGGGTGGGCACTGAAGCTTTCTTT. Residues: CASIEGVGTEAFF.